The 21 T cell receptor beta chains listed next were all sequenced from one sample in a study of early T cells in non-severe SARS-CoV-2 infection. Via MiXCR, TCRdb re-called the 5' RACE reads, giving one row per CDR3 protein. This sample carries some 60,000 distinct CDR3 sequences, about 8% of them seen once, and the ten largest clones take roughly 3.5%. The specimen was whole blood. Source of these receptors: an adult who was a healthcare worker with PCR-confirmed SARS-CoV-2 infection or an uninfected control (not recorded which).

This clonotype was detected only a few times. The rearrangement uses TRBV11-2 and TRBJ2-1; TRBD2 aligns across 8 bases. V lost 1 base and J lost 9; bases outside the gene matches: 11. CDR3 length: 16 amino acids. From germline, CDR1 is SGHAT and CDR2 FQNNGV. CDR3 region: CASSLVAGRGFGEQFF. The CDR3 coding sequence is TGTGCCAGCAGCTTAGTGGCCGGGAGGGGTTTTGGTGAGCAGTTCTTC. Looking up the rest from reference TRBV11-2 and TRBJ2-1 gives the full variable domain: EAGVAQSPRYKIIEKRQSVAFWCNPISGHATLYWYQQILGQGPKLLIQFQNNGVVDDSQLPKDRFSAERLKGVDSTLKIQPAKLEDSAVYLCASSLVAGRGFGEQFFGPGTRLTVL.

The chain is built from TRBV29-1 and TRBJ2-3; TRBD2 agrees at 10 bases. The CDR3 is made up of 20 amino acids. V dropped 6 bases and J dropped 1; count of bases not matched to a gene: 22. CDR1 and CDR2 (germline): SQVTM, ANQGSEA. DNA for the CDR3: TGCAGCGTCGATAGACAAACTAGCGGGGCCTTATCCGGGGGCACAGATACGCAGTATTTT. Its translation is CSVDRQTSGALSGGTDTQYF.

Many counts were recorded for this clonotype. The gene calls are TRBV5-1 and TRBJ2-1; 12 nucleotides match TRBD2. The CDR3 consists of 17 residues. The V and J ends lost 2 bases and 6 bases, in that order; junction bases with no gene match: 9. Per the germline V gene, CDR1 is SGHRS and CDR2 is YFSETQ. CDR3 nucleotides: TGCGCCAGCAGCTTCCTCCCTCTAGCGGGGGGGGCCAATGAGCAGTTCTTC. It encodes CASSFLPLAGGANEQFF.

This clonotype turned up a few times. The chain uses TRBV20-1 and TRBJ2-2; 7 nucleotides match TRBD1. V lost 5 bases, J lost 3 bases, and 9 bases stayed unmatched. There are 15 residues in the CDR3. Looked up from germline, CDR1 is DFQATT and CDR2 is SNEGSKA (reference sequence). CDR3 sequence (DNA): TGCAGTGCTGGGGCCGGGACAGTAGACACCGGGGAGCTGTTTTTT. Translated, it gives CSAGAGTVDTGELFF.

This clonotype was counted many times. The V and J genes are TRBV6-5 and TRBJ1-5; D is unresolved. V gave up 6 bases and J gave up 0 bases, with 12 bases separating them. The CDR3 has 15 residues. From germline, CDR1 is MNHEY and CDR2 SVGAGI. The CDR3 protein is CASRIREYSNQPQHF. As DNA, the CDR3 is TGTGCCAGCAGGATAAGGGAGTATAGCAATCAGCCCCAGCATTTT.

This clonotype was detected only a few times. CDR3 amino acids: CASNFPFNEQFF. Written as DNA, the CDR3 is TGTGCCAGCAATTTCCCCTTTAATGAGCAGTTCTTC. The V call is TRBV11-2, the J call TRBJ2-1; no clear D gene. The CDR3 length is 12 residues. V was clipped by 7 bases and J by 7 bases, with 11 bases between them. The germline V gene has CDR1 SGHAT and CDR2 FQNNGV.

This clonotype was picked up a small number of times. The rearrangement uses TRBV7-3 and TRBJ2-1, with a possible D match to TRBD2 (6 bases). This CDR3 region has 15 residues. Germline V lookup: CDR1 SGHTA, CDR2 FQGTGA. V lost 5 bases and J lost 2, with 13 bases in between. The CDR3 sequence is CASSTGDPAYNEQFF. Here the CDR3 DNA reads TGTGCCAGCAGCACGGGGGACCCTGCCTACAATGAGCAGTTCTTC.

This clonotype has at least ten counts. This rearrangement joins TRBV5-1 to TRBJ2-7; a weak D match, TRBD1 (6 bases). The CDR3 length is 15 residues. The V gene's germline CDR1 is SGHRS and CDR2 YFSETQ. V gave up 0 bases and J gave up 1 base, with 11 bases separating them. The CDR3 DNA is TGCGCCAGCAGCTTGGCCCAGACAGGTTCCTACGAGCAGTACTTC. This encodes CASSLAQTGSYEQYF.

This clonotype turned up a few times. J is TRBJ2-7 and V is TRBV7-2; the match to TRBD1 covers 9 bases. V gave up 5 bases and J gave up 5 bases; unmatched junction bases: 7. The germline V gene has CDR1 SGHTA and CDR2 FQGNSA. The CDR3 has 14 residues. The CDR3 DNA reads TGTGCCAGCAGCGTGGGACAGGGTAACCACGAGCAGTACTTC. Its translation: CASSVGQGNHEQYF.

This clonotype was observed at least ten times. The J gene is TRBJ1-1, the V gene TRBV28; no reliable D call. Germline CDR1 is MDHEN and CDR2 is SYDVKM. Trimming took 6 bases from V and 4 from J, leaving 15 bases between them. The CDR3 spans 14 residues. The CDR3 sequence is CASRFHSVVTEAFF. DNA of the CDR3: TGTGCCAGCAGGTTTCACTCGGTTGTCACTGAAGCTTTCTTT. Variable domain in full (rest from reference TRBV28 and TRBJ1-1): DVKVTQSSRYLVKRTGEKVFLECVQDMDHENMFWYRQDPGLGLRLIYFSYDVKMKEKGDIPEGYSVSREKKERFSLILESASTNQTSMYLCASRFHSVVTEAFFGQGTRLTVV.

The V gene is TRBV28, the J gene TRBJ2-1; tentatively, D is TRBD2 (5 bases). This CDR3 is 16 amino acids long. Germline V lookup: CDR1 MDHEN, CDR2 SYDVKM. V was trimmed by 4 bases and J by 8 bases, leaving 21 bases between them. The CDR3 DNA follows: TGTGCCAGCAGTTCCCTCGCTGGGAGTCATGTAGATGAGCAGTTCTTC. It translates to CASSSLAGSHVDEQFF.

The chain uses TRBV12-3 or TRBV12-4 and TRBJ1-4, with D possibly TRBD1 on 6 matching bases. This CDR3 has 14 amino acids. V dropped 2 bases and J dropped 8 bases, with 12 bases sitting between them. CDR3 in amino acids: CASSLWGHQEKLFF. The CDR3 DNA sequence: TGTGCCAGCAGTTTATGGGGGCACCAAGAAAAACTGTTTTTT.

V usage is TRBV3-1 and J usage is TRBJ2-7; D may be TRBD1 or TRBD2 (5 bases each). The germline V gene encodes CDR1 LGHDT and CDR2 YNNKEL (reference sequence). Trimming removed 4 bases at V and 2 bases at J, with 15 bases between. This CDR3 region has 15 residues. Here the CDR3 reads CASSLWTLGAYEQYF. DNA for the CDR3: TGTGCCAGCAGCCTCTGGACACTGGGAGCCTACGAGCAGTACTTC.

In its sample, this clonotype was seen a few times. CDR3 nucleotides: TGTGCCAGCAGCGTAGAGCTTACAGGGGGCACTGAAGCTTTCTTT. Translating it yields CASSVELTGGTEAFF. V gene TRBV9 combines with J gene TRBJ1-1; TRBD1 agrees at 8 bases. J lost 4 bases, V lost 0 bases, and 5 bases had no gene match. The CDR3 covers 15 residues. Germline V CDR1 and CDR2: SGDLS, YYNGEE. Variable domain in full (rest from reference TRBV9 and TRBJ1-1): DSGVTQTPKHLITATGQRVTLRCSPRSGDLSVYWYQQSLDQGLQFLIQYYNGEERAKGNILERFSAQQFPDLHSELNLSSLELGDSALYFCASSVELTGGTEAFFGQGTRLTVV.

This clonotype was observed many times. The V gene is TRBV18, the J gene TRBJ1-6, with D possibly being TRBD1 (6 bases). V was cut by 3 bases and J by 7 bases, with 13 bases left in between. This CDR3 is built from 15 residues. Per the germline V gene, CDR1 is KGHSH and CDR2 is LQKENI. The CDR3 here is CASSPLDRRNSPLHF. DNA for the CDR3: TGTGCCAGCTCACCTCTGGACAGACGGAATTCACCCCTCCACTTT.

This clonotype turned up a few times. The rearrangement joins TRBV18 to TRBJ1-2, with 7 positions matching TRBD1. The ends lost 1 base at V and 8 bases at J; junction bases unmatched: 10. Per the germline V gene, CDR1 is KGHSH and CDR2 is LQKENI. The CDR3 extends over 15 amino acids. The CDR3 DNA reads as TGTGCCAGCTCACCACTCTCGGGACAGAGGAACGGCTACACCTTC. It specifies CASSPLSGQRNGYTF.

The chain joins TRBV7-2 to TRBJ1-3, with D possibly being TRBD1 (5 bases). The CDR3 length is 16 residues. Germline V gene data show CDR1 as SGHTA and CDR2 as FQGNSA. The V and J ends lost 7 bases and 4 bases respectively, with 20 bases between them. The CDR3 spells CASIPVGVVAGNTIYF. For the CDR3, the DNA is TGTGCCAGCATTCCCGTAGGGGTAGTTGCAGGAAACACCATATATTTT. The full variable domain, rest sourced from reference TRBV7-2 and TRBJ1-3, is GAGVSQSPSNKVTEKGKDVELRCDPISGHTALYWYRQSLGQGLEFLIYFQGNSAPDKSGLPSDRFSAERTGGSVSTLTIQRTQQEDSAVYLCASIPVGVVAGNTIYFGEGSWLTVV.

The rearrangement links TRBV10-3 to TRBJ2-4, with 7 nucleotides matching TRBD1. CDR1 and CDR2 from the germline V gene are ENHRY and SYGVKD. This CDR3 contains 15 residues. Trimming cost V 0 bases and J 5 bases; bases outside gene matches: 4. In nucleotides, the CDR3 is TGTGCCATCAGTGAGTCGTGGGACAGCGAAAACATTCAGTACTTC. It codes for CAISESWDSENIQYF.

The chain carries TRBV9 and TRBJ2-7; 13 bases fit TRBD2. Germline CDR1 reads SGDLS; CDR2 reads YYNGEE. The CDR3 loop spans 15 amino acids. The J segment lost 6 bases and the V segment lost 4 bases, leaving 7 bases of the junction unmatched. The DNA for the CDR3 is TGTGCCAGCAGCCCTAGGACTAGCGGGAGCGGCGAGCAGTACTTC. Translating gives CASSPRTSGSGEQYF. Variable domain in full (rest from reference TRBV9 and TRBJ2-7): DSGVTQTPKHLITATGQRVTLRCSPRSGDLSVYWYQQSLDQGLQFLIQYYNGEERAKGNILERFSAQQFPDLHSELNLSSLELGDSALYFCASSPRTSGSGEQYFGPGTRLTVT.

This clonotype occurred a few times. This chain joins TRBV27 and TRBJ2-7, with 8 bases identical to TRBD2. This CDR3 comprises 15 residues. In germline, CDR1 is MNHEY, CDR2 SMNVEV (reference sequence). The V segment lost 1 base and the J segment 3 bases; nucleotides outside the gene matches: 5. The CDR3 region has the DNA TGTGCCAGCAGTTTATGGCTAGCGGGCCTCTACGAGCAGTACTTC. It yields the protein CASSLWLAGLYEQYF.

To note about this clonotype: At one end, the junction sequence differs from germline, possibly due to a read error. V gene TRBV9 combines with J gene TRBJ2-1, with TRBD2 identical over 8 bases. The CDR3 has 15 residues. Germline CDR1 SGDLS, CDR2 YYNGEE. As DNA, the CDR3 is TGTGCCTGCAGCGCCAGCGGGAGCCCCTACAATGAGCAGTTCTTC. Translating it yields CACSASGSPYNEQFF.